This entry describes one T cell receptor beta chain. The target antigen is unknown. One junction end disagrees with the germline gene, perhaps due to a read error. This sample was included in a study of identical twins. Study conclusions and caveats: The analysis was cross-sectional rather than longitudinal within donors.

TCRdb reprocessed the 5' RACE reads via MiXCR and lists one record per CDR3 protein. The repertoire consists of 750,000 to 950,000 distinct CDR3 sequences, with approximately 13% occurring once and the leading ten covering about 1.5%. CDR3 length equals 15 residues. Germline V gene sequence: CDR1 SGHRS, CDR2 YFSETQ. These data also formed part of another study, on yellow fever vaccine responses in identical twins.

V gene TRBV5-1 combines with J gene TRBJ2-1, with D uncertain. The receptor's source is a woman aged 18-29 years in good health. The source material was PBMCs. CDR3 amino acids: CASSLATGVYDEQFF. The DNA for the CDR3 is TGCGCCAGCAGCTTGGCCACTGGAGTCTACGATGAGCAGTTCTTC.